This T cell receptor beta chain came from a study of blood T cell repertoires in COVID-19. The overall study: The cDNA or gDNA used as material had been derived from T cells, B-cell-depleted T cells, or PBMCs.

Original data processing: Reference gene primer amplification gave estimated nucleated cell counts. TCRdb's table, derived via immunoSEQ multiplex PCR, lists solely in-frame clones and lacks some. V and J calls and clone size are copied from that table; D and trimming were computed from the DNA. The top ten clones hold 2% to 3% of a sample with roughly 310,000 clones, over 85% of them seen once. The length of the CDR3 is 13 residues. Germline assignment: CDR1 KGHSH and CDR2 LQKENI. Between the trimmed V and J ends, which lost 5 bases and 9 bases, there was a span of 14 bases. Self-reported history from a screening survey and questionnaire set each donor's cohort.

V and J are TRBV18 and TRBJ2-1, with D tentatively TRBD1 (6 bases). The sequence was obtained from a man between 60 and 70 years old who had recovered from COVID-19. Source material: PBMCs or T cells enriched from blood (not recorded which). The CDR3 sequence: CASSSNRDGEQFF. CDR3 DNA sequence: TGTGCCAGCTCATCGAACAGGGATGGTGAGCAGTTCTTC. The whole variable domain, remainder taken from reference TRBV18 and TRBJ2-1, is NAGVMQNPRHLVRRRGQEARLRCSPMKGHSHVYWYRQLPEEGLKFMVYLQKENIIDESGMPKERFSAEFPKEGPSILRIQQVVRGDSAAYFCASSSNRDGEQFFGPGTRLTVL.